A selection of T cell receptor beta chains follows, all from one sample in a study of T cell repertoires in ileal Crohn's disease. Profiled with immunoSEQ multiplex PCR; TCRdb holds only in-frame clones, not every one. The sample records roughly 15,000 clones, roughly 78% being singletons. Material: ileal tissue. These receptors all stem from an adult with Crohn's disease. Both conserved end residues are part of each CDR3. D genes are given only for firm matches. Expanded clones are given a class, and other clones once, few, many or no size at all.

d_gene: NA
v_gene: TRBV6-1
len: 13
j_gene: TRBJ1-1
abundance: NA
CDR3nt: TGTGCCAGCAGCCAACAGGGGAACACTGAAGCTTTCTTT
CDR3aa: CASSQQGNTEAFF

d_gene: NA
v_gene: TRBV7-2
len: 14
j_gene: TRBJ2-5
abundance: NA
CDR3nt: TGTGCCAGCAGCTTATTGACTAGTACGAAGACCCAGTACTTC
CDR3aa: CASSLLTSTKTQYF

d_gene: NA
v_gene: TRBV9
len: 13
j_gene: TRBJ1-1
abundance: NA
CDR3nt: TGTGCCAATAAACCGGGACACTTCACTGAAGCTTTCTTT
CDR3aa: CANKPGHFTEAFF

d_gene: TRBD1
v_gene: TRBV30
len: 15
j_gene: TRBJ1-5
abundance: once
CDR3nt: TGTGCCTGGAGTGTCCGAGGGGGCCGGGGGATGCCCCAGCATTTT
CDR3aa: CAWSVRGGRGMPQHF

d_gene: NA
v_gene: TRBV29-1
len: 12
j_gene: TRBJ2-7
abundance: NA
CDR3nt: TGCAGCGGACAAACAGGTTACCGGGAGCAGTACTTC
CDR3aa: CSGQTGYREQYF

d_gene: NA
v_gene: TRBV5-1
len: 14
j_gene: TRBJ2-7
abundance: once
CDR3nt: TGCGCCAGCAGAGGACAAACCGGTACCTACGAGCAGTACTTC
CDR3aa: CASRGQTGTYEQYF

d_gene: TRBD1
v_gene: TRBV30
len: 15
j_gene: TRBJ1-4
abundance: once
CDR3nt: TGTGCCTGGAGTGATTCGGCAGGGGGCTTGGAAAAACTGTTTTTT
CDR3aa: CAWSDSAGGLEKLFF

d_gene: NA
v_gene: TRBV9
len: 12
j_gene: TRBJ1-2
abundance: NA
CDR3nt: TGTGCCAGCAGCGCCGCAACAGCTGGCTACACCTTC
CDR3aa: CASSAATAGYTF

d_gene: NA
v_gene: TRBV2
len: 11
j_gene: TRBJ2-1
abundance: NA
CDR3nt: TGTGCCAGCAGCAATTACAATGAGCAGTTCTTC
CDR3aa: CASSNYNEQFF

d_gene: TRBD2
v_gene: TRBV7-2
len: 15
j_gene: TRBJ2-3
abundance: NA
CDR3nt: TGTGCCAGCAGCTTGATGGGGGGGAGCACAGATACGCAGTATTTT
CDR3aa: CASSLMGGSTDTQYF

d_gene: NA
v_gene: TRBV5-1
len: 14
j_gene: TRBJ2-1
abundance: NA
CDR3nt: TGCGCCAGCAGCCTGCCCGCGGAGTACAATGAGCAGTTCTTC
CDR3aa: CASSLPAEYNEQFF

d_gene: NA
v_gene: TRBV7-9
len: 12
j_gene: TRBJ1-1
abundance: NA
CDR3nt: TGTGCCAGCAGCTTATCGGACACTGAAGCTTTCTTT
CDR3aa: CASSLSDTEAFF

d_gene: NA
v_gene: TRBV7-3
len: 15
j_gene: TRBJ2-1
abundance: NA
CDR3nt: TGTGCCAGCAGCCCTACAGGGCTTCGGGGAAATGAGCAGTTCTTC
CDR3aa: CASSPTGLRGNEQFF

d_gene: NA
v_gene: TRBV4-2
len: 14
j_gene: TRBJ1-6
abundance: NA
CDR3nt: TGTGCCAGCAGCCAAGTGCAGGGCGGTTCACCCCTCCACTTT
CDR3aa: CASSQVQGGSPLHF

d_gene: NA
v_gene: TRBV6-1
len: 15
j_gene: TRBJ2-7
abundance: NA
CDR3nt: TGTGCCAGCAAATCTGGAGGGGCGAGCTCCTACGAGCAGTACTTC
CDR3aa: CASKSGGASSYEQYF

d_gene: NA
v_gene: TRBV5-1
len: 14
j_gene: TRBJ2-5
abundance: NA
CDR3nt: TGCGCCAGCAGCTTGGCGGGAGCGTCACAGACCCAGTACTTC
CDR3aa: CASSLAGASQTQYF

d_gene: TRBD1
v_gene: TRBV5-4
len: 16
j_gene: TRBJ1-1
abundance: NA
CDR3nt: TGTGCCAGCAGCTTGGAACAGGGGATGCGAGATACTGAAGCTTTCTTT
CDR3aa: CASSLEQGMRDTEAFF

d_gene: TRBD2
v_gene: TRBV9
len: 16
j_gene: TRBJ2-2
abundance: NA
CDR3nt: TGTGCCAGCAGCGTAAAAACGGGAGGTCACACCGGGGAGCTGTTTTTT
CDR3aa: CASSVKTGGHTGELFF

d_gene: NA
v_gene: TRBV6-6
len: 14
j_gene: TRBJ2-7
abundance: NA
CDR3nt: TGTGCCAGCTGGGAACCAGGGAAAGTCTACGAGCAGTACTTC
CDR3aa: CASWEPGKVYEQYF

d_gene: NA
v_gene: TRBV7-2
len: 13
j_gene: TRBJ1-2
abundance: NA
CDR3nt: TGTGCCAGCAGCTTAAACACCAACTATGGCTACACCTTC
CDR3aa: CASSLNTNYGYTF

d_gene: TRBD2
v_gene: TRBV4-1
len: 14
j_gene: TRBJ2-3
abundance: NA
CDR3nt: TGCGCCAGCAAGTGGGTAGCGGGATCAGATACGCAGTATTTT
CDR3aa: CASKWVAGSDTQYF

d_gene: TRBD1
v_gene: TRBV2
len: 13
j_gene: TRBJ1-1
abundance: NA
CDR3nt: TGTGCCAGCAGCTACAGGGGGAACACTGAAGCTTTCTTT
CDR3aa: CASSYRGNTEAFF

d_gene: TRBD1
v_gene: TRBV18
len: 14
j_gene: TRBJ1-2
abundance: NA
CDR3nt: TGTGCCAGCTCTCCGGGCAGGGGGAACTATGGCTACACCTTC
CDR3aa: CASSPGRGNYGYTF

d_gene: NA
v_gene: TRBV4-2
len: 16
j_gene: TRBJ1-2
abundance: once
CDR3nt: TGTGCCAGCAGCCAAGGGGCGCGCGCCGGTCAATATGGCTACACCTTC
CDR3aa: CASSQGARAGQYGYTF

d_gene: NA
v_gene: TRBV7-2
len: 12
j_gene: TRBJ2-1
abundance: NA
CDR3nt: TGTGCCAGCAGCTCACAGGGAAATGAGCAGTTCTTC
CDR3aa: CASSSQGNEQFF

d_gene: NA
v_gene: TRBV6-1
len: 13
j_gene: TRBJ2-3
abundance: NA
CDR3nt: TGTGCCAGCAGTGAACAGAACACAGATACGCAGTATTTT
CDR3aa: CASSEQNTDTQYF

d_gene: TRBD1
v_gene: TRBV19
len: 16
j_gene: TRBJ2-3
abundance: NA
CDR3nt: TGTGCCAGTAGTCCCCCCGGGACAGGGGGAAAGGGTACGCAGTATTTT
CDR3aa: CASSPPGTGGKGTQYF

d_gene: NA
v_gene: TRBV11-1
len: 12
j_gene: TRBJ1-2
abundance: few
CDR3nt: TGTGCCAGCAGCGCTCAGGCGTATGGCTACACCTTC
CDR3aa: CASSAQAYGYTF

d_gene: NA
v_gene: TRBV5-4
len: 15
j_gene: TRBJ1-2
abundance: NA
CDR3nt: TGTGCCAGCAGCTTGGACAGAGTAATTAACTATGGCTACACCTTC
CDR3aa: CASSLDRVINYGYTF